This is a list of T cell receptor beta chains from one sample in a study of blood T cells in healthy people across ages. Using its own MiXCR run on the 5' RACE reads, TCRdb lists one record per CDR3 protein. The sample consists of more than 800,000 distinct CDR3 sequences, 25% to 35% of them appearing once. The sample consisted of blood. These receptors came from a woman over 75 in good health. Each CDR3 is given without its conserved first and last residue. Fields, in order: V gene, CDR3 length, clone size, J gene, CDR3 protein. Size values are once, few and many counts, or a class for expanded clones, and some rows have none.

TRBV7-2	12	many	TRBJ2-5	ASSRDRGRETQY
TRBV12-3/TRBV12-4	11	many	TRBJ2-7	ASSSSTGGEQY
TRBV30	13	-	TRBJ1-5	AWSARQTSNQPQH
TRBV6-5	13	many	TRBJ2-5	ASSYSEPGGETQY
TRBV15	13	many	TRBJ1-4	ATSRDRLQGEKLF
TRBV12-3/TRBV12-4	11	many	TRBJ2-3	ASSLGTPLTQY
TRBV20-1	12	-	TRBJ2-1	SASFAVKGNEQF
TRBV3-1	10	few	TRBJ1-1	ASSQTDTEAF
TRBV30	12	few	TRBJ2-3	AWTPGSSTDTQY
TRBV24-1	14	few	TRBJ2-2	ATSDIRAPGTGELF
TRBV12-3/TRBV12-4	12	-	TRBJ2-5	ASSRTGRRETQY
TRBV12-3/TRBV12-4	12	few	TRBJ1-3	ASSFPGAGNTIY
TRBV11-2	17	few	TRBJ2-3	ASSLVDSGGSTRTDTQY
TRBV12-3/TRBV12-4	11	-	-	ASSLVGFNEQY
TRBV20-1	11	many	TRBJ1-2	STSAGSSYGYT
TRBV15	13	-	TRBJ2-7	ATSSRQGSRSEQY
TRBV5-1	17	-	TRBJ2-2	ASSPGFRGGGGDTGELF
TRBV2	13	many	TRBJ2-3	ASSGQLGPWGTQY
TRBV10-3	10	-	TRBJ1-2	AISEYTVGYT
TRBV10-3	16	many	TRBJ1-4	AISKTRQGHATNEKLF
TRBV6-1	11	-	TRBJ1-4	AGHRDPGEKLF
TRBV12-3/TRBV12-4	12	few	TRBJ1-2	ASSFQELRGGYT